The 22 T cell receptor beta chains below all came from one sample that was sequenced in a study of T cells in Graves' hyperthyroidism and ophthalmopathy (dated by TCRdb to about 2019). Libraries were constructed by multiplex PCR. TCRdb records Illumina HiSeq 2000 as the sequencer. Amplification of TCR beta CDR3 regions was carried out from RNA transcripts. For the first round of RT-PCR on the TCR CDR3, the HTBI primer set was used together with the Qiagen OneStep RT-PCR kit. TCRdb reprocessing: public reads trimmed at Q25 with fastp, clones called with MiXCR, in-frame beta chains kept. A single entry per CDR3 protein holds the most common genes and DNA from its merged rows. The sample contains a few hundred thousand distinct CDR3 sequences, 15% to 20% of them found a single time. Clones ranked in the top ten supply about a sixth of the sample. The specimen sequenced was blood. The receptors here all came from a woman aged 40 to 55 with Graves' ophthalmopathy.

At least ten counts were recorded for this clonotype. The rearrangement links TRBV6-2 or TRBV6-3 to TRBJ2-3; D gene ambiguous. Germline V CDR1 and CDR2: MNHEY, SVGEGT. The CDR3 length is 14 residues. Trimming left V 6 bases short and J 6 bases short, with 16 bases between. The CDR3 spells CASSMAGRRDTQYF. CDR3 nucleotides: TGTGCCAGCAGCATGGCAGGCCGAAGGGATACGCAGTATTTT.

This clonotype showed up many times. The gene calls are TRBV3-1 and TRBJ1-2, with TRBD1 identical over 7 bases. Looked up from germline, CDR1 is LGHDT and CDR2 is YNNKEL (reference sequence). The J segment lost 6 bases and the V segment lost 4 bases, leaving 2 bases of the junction unmatched. CDR3 length: 12 amino acids. Here the CDR3 reads CASSRDSNGYTF. In DNA, the CDR3 is TGTGCCAGCAGCCGGGACAGTAATGGCTACACCTTC. The whole variable domain, filled in from reference TRBV3-1 and TRBJ1-2, reads DTAVSQTPKYLVTQMGNDKSIKCEQNLGHDTMYWYKQDSKKFLKIMFSYNNKELIINETVPNRFSPKSPDKAHLNLHINSLELGDSAVYFCASSRDSNGYTFGSGTRLTVV.

This clonotype was counted a single time. The V and J genes are TRBV10-3 and TRBJ2-7; 7 bases map to TRBD1. CDR1 and CDR2 from the germline V gene are ENHRY and SYGVKD. V dropped 9 bases and J dropped 3; count of bases not matched to a gene: 5. The CDR3 is made up of 12 amino acids. The CDR3 DNA reads TGTGCCATACAGGGACAGTTCTACGAGCAGTACTTC. It is translated as CAIQGQFYEQYF.

There are many counts of this clonotype. V is TRBV20-1 and J is TRBJ2-7, with no clear D. The CDR3 is 12 amino acids. CDR1 is DFQATT, CDR2 SNEGSKA, per germline (reference sequence). Between the trimmed V and J ends, which lost 0 bases and 3 bases, there was a span of 6 bases. CDR3 DNA: TGCAGTGCTAGAGAAAGAGTCTACGAGCAGTACTTC. As protein: CSARERVYEQYF.

This clonotype has just a few counts. The genes are TRBV6-1 and TRBJ2-7; no firm D call. This CDR3 is built from 14 residues. Germline V gene lookup returns CDR1 MNHNS and CDR2 SASEGT. V lost 4 bases and J lost 6, with 16 bases in between. CDR3 sequence reads: CASSVPPPPGEQYF. CDR3 nucleotides: TGTGCCAGCAGTGTTCCACCTCCCCCAGGCGAGCAGTACTTC.

This clonotype appeared many times. This chain uses TRBV7-8 with TRBJ2-7; TRBD1 agrees at 9 bases. The ends lost 4 bases at V and 6 bases at J; junction bases unmatched: 10. Germline V gives CDR1 SGHVS, CDR2 FQNEAQ. The CDR3 consists of 15 residues. The CDR3: CASSSSRDRASEQYF. DNA for the CDR3: TGTGCCAGCAGCTCCTCCCGGGACAGGGCTTCCGAGCAGTACTTC. The complete variable domain, with remaining parts taken from reference TRBV7-8 and TRBJ2-7, reads GAGVSQSPRYKVAKRGQDVALRCDPISGHVSLFWYQQALGQGPEFLTYFQNEAQLDKSGLPSDRFFAERPEGSVSTLKIQRTQQEDSAVYLCASSSSRDRASEQYFGPGTRLTVT.

This clonotype was counted at least ten times. The chain links TRBV2 to TRBJ2-7, with TRBD2 matching over 9 bases. CDR3 size: 15 residues. CDR1 and CDR2 from the germline V gene are SNHLY and FYNNEI. Trimming removed 3 bases from V and 3 bases from J; junction bases left unmatched: 6. This CDR3 reads CASSESSGRSYEQYF. In DNA form, the CDR3 reads TGTGCCAGCAGTGAGTCGAGCGGGAGGAGCTACGAGCAGTACTTC.

This clonotype was observed at least ten times. The rearrangement uses TRBV19 and TRBJ1-5; possible D gene TRBD1, 6 bases. Germline loops: CDR1 LNHDA, CDR2 SQIVND (reference sequence). The CDR3 is 16 residues long. Trimming took 6 bases from V and 5 from J, leaving 20 bases between them. In DNA, the CDR3 is TGTGCCAGTAGCAGCCCAGACAGGACAGTGGATCAGCCCCAGCATTTT. Translation gives CASSSPDRTVDQPQHF.

The chain has TRBV19 and TRBJ2-5; 7 bases fit TRBD2. The CDR3 has 12 residues. From germline, CDR1 is LNHDA and CDR2 SQIVND (reference sequence). With V trimmed by 7 bases and J by 6 bases, 5 bases remained unmatched. The CDR3 region is CASMGGTQTQYF. DNA of the CDR3: TGTGCCAGTATGGGGGGGACGCAGACCCAGTACTTC.

The table lists this clonotype with many counts. The chain links TRBV12-3 or TRBV12-4 to TRBJ2-5, with TRBD1 matching over 8 bases. V shed 1 base and J 5 bases; nucleotides not matched to a gene: 9. This CDR3 comprises 16 residues. The CDR3 is CASSLDGRGLWETQYF. The CDR3 DNA reads as TGTGCCAGCAGTTTAGATGGCAGGGGGCTCTGGGAGACCCAGTACTTC.

This clonotype has just a few counts. This chain joins TRBV4-1 and TRBJ1-5; TRBD1 is a possible D gene (5 bases). Between the trimmed V and J ends, which lost 2 bases and 6 bases, there was a span of 14 bases. The germline CDR1 and CDR2 sequences are MGHRA and YSYEKL. This CDR3 is built from 15 residues. The CDR3 region is CASSQLDRGSQPQHF. Here the CDR3 DNA reads TGCGCCAGCAGCCAACTGGACCGGGGGAGTCAGCCCCAGCATTTT.

Many counts were recorded for this clonotype. The chain employs TRBV15 and TRBJ1-1; 7 bases line up with TRBD1. Germline assignment: CDR1 LNHNV and CDR2 YYDKDF (reference sequence). The CDR3 has 16 amino acids. The V segment lost 1 base and the J segment 4 bases; nucleotides outside the gene matches: 9. In nucleotides, the CDR3 is TGTGCCACCAGCAGAGCGAAACAGGGGTCGCGCACTGAAGCTTTCTTT. Amino acid sequence: CATSRAKQGSRTEAFF.

This clonotype came up many times. The chain uses TRBV29-1 and TRBJ2-7, with a tentative D call TRBD2 (6 bases). The CDR3 is 14 amino acids. Germline values: CDR1 SQVTM, CDR2 ANQGSEA. The germline V and J ends were trimmed by 7 bases and 0 bases, with 16 bases remaining between them. The CDR3 loop reads CSAGLGGNSYEQYF. The CDR3 DNA reads as TGCAGCGCCGGACTGGGCGGGAACTCCTACGAGCAGTACTTC.

This clonotype has a count of ten or more. V usage is TRBV6-1 and J usage is TRBJ1-5; tentatively, D is TRBD1 (5 bases). The CDR3 is 13 residues long. CDR1 is MNHNS and CDR2 is SASEGT in the germline V gene. The V end lost 4 bases, the J end lost 6 bases, and 10 bases lay between the germline ends. The CDR3 region has the DNA TGTGCCAGCAGTGGGGGCTGGGGTCAGCCCCAGCATTTT. Translation: CASSGGWGQPQHF.

This clonotype came up many times. This CDR3 is CSVGVSGRTADTDTQYF. Here the CDR3 DNA reads TGCAGCGTTGGGGTGAGCGGGAGAACGGCCGACACAGATACGCAGTATTTT. J is TRBJ2-3 and V is TRBV29-1; 8 nucleotides align to TRBD2. This CDR3 region has 17 residues. V shed 4 bases and J 2 bases; nucleotides not matched to a gene: 14. Germline lookup yields CDR1 SQVTM and CDR2 ANQGSEA.

This clonotype was counted many times. The chain recombines TRBV11-2 with TRBJ2-7; possible D gene TRBD1, 8 bases. Germline lookup yields CDR1 SGHAT and CDR2 FQNNGV. The CDR3 is 15 residues long. Trimming shortened V by 0 bases and J by 2 bases, and 11 bases separated the two germline ends. The CDR3 loop reads CASSLEQGGPYEQYF. The CDR3 DNA sequence: TGTGCCAGCAGCTTAGAACAGGGGGGGCCCTACGAGCAGTACTTC.

There are a few counts of this clonotype. J is TRBJ1-2 and V is TRBV5-1; TRBD1 might be the D (6 bases). V lost 3 bases and J 6 bases, leaving 27 bases between the germline ends. This CDR3 region has 18 residues. Looked up from germline, CDR1 is SGHRS and CDR2 is YFSETQ. For the CDR3, the DNA is TGCGCCAGCAGCTCCCAGGCCAGGGGTCGGTTAATCAGTGATGGCTACACCTTC. Translation gives CASSSQARGRLISDGYTF.

In this sample, this clonotype turned up many times. V gene TRBV6-5 combines with J gene TRBJ2-7; D gene unclear. Trimming shortened V by 6 bases and J by 2 bases, and 20 bases separated the two germline ends. The CDR3 is 16 residues long. Germline V gene lookup returns CDR1 MNHEY and CDR2 SVGAGI. CDR3 residues: CASRTQRNRFTYEQYF. The CDR3 DNA sequence: TGTGCCAGCAGAACACAACGAAACAGATTTACCTACGAGCAGTACTTC.

This clonotype was found many times. The rearrangement uses TRBV20-1 and TRBJ2-7; TRBD1 matches 8 bases. The ends lost 1 base at V and 6 bases at J; junction bases unmatched: 5. Germline V gives CDR1 DFQATT, CDR2 SNEGSKA (reference sequence). This CDR3 has 13 amino acids. The CDR3 region is CSARGTGWSEQYF. The CDR3 coding sequence is TGCAGTGCTAGAGGGACAGGGTGGTCCGAGCAGTACTTC.

The chain combines TRBV20-1 with TRBJ2-5; 8 bases match TRBD2. The germline CDR1 and CDR2 sequences are DFQATT and SNEGSKA (reference sequence). V lost 0 bases, J lost 3 bases, and 6 bases stayed unmatched. The CDR3 totals 15 residues. CDR3 region: CSARDPRTSKETQYF. CDR3 DNA: TGCAGTGCTAGAGATCCCCGGACTAGCAAAGAGACCCAGTACTTC.

This clonotype was seen repeatedly, ten times or more. The chain couples TRBV24-1 to TRBJ2-2; a possible D gene is TRBD1 (5 bases). V was trimmed by 4 bases and J by 2 bases, leaving 16 bases between them. The CDR3 contains 17 residues. The germline CDR1 and CDR2 sequences are KGHDR and SFDVKD. The CDR3 bases are TGTGCCACCAGTGAAGCAGGACAAAGAGGCAACACCGGGGAGCTGTTTTTT. Translating it yields CATSEAGQRGNTGELFF.

The chain links TRBV5-5 to TRBJ1-5, with 8 bases that match TRBD1. Germline CDR1 is SGHKS and CDR2 is YYEKEE (reference sequence). The junction had 5 bases not matched to a gene; V was cut back by 4 bases and J by 2 bases. The CDR3 is 15 amino acids. The CDR3 coding sequence is TGTGCCAGCAGCCGCATGACAGGGGGCAATCAGCCCCAGCATTTT. Amino acid sequence: CASSRMTGGNQPQHF.